These 28 T cell receptor beta chains were all obtained from the same sample, sequenced in a study of blood T cell repertoires in COVID-19. The repertoire was sequenced with immunoSEQ multiplex PCR; TCRdb's copy has only in-frame clones and lacks some. Of roughly 520,000 clones listed, 88% are singletons. Sequenced: PBMCs or T cells enriched from blood (not recorded which). The receptors come from a woman aged 35 to 49 who had recovered from COVID-19.

The chain couples TRBV24-1 to TRBJ2-2; perhaps TRBD1 as D (6 bases). CDR1 is KGHDR, CDR2 SFDVKD, per germline. CDR3 length: 14 amino acids. V was clipped by 2 bases and J by 6 bases, with 9 bases between them. CDR3 loop: CATSDSRQAGELFF. The DNA for the CDR3 is TGTGCCACCAGTGATTCGCGACAGGCCGGGGAGCTGTTTTTT.

This chain's CDR3 is CASNPLAGGNNEQFF. In nucleotides, the CDR3 is TGTGCCAGCAACCCTCTAGCGGGAGGTAACAATGAGCAGTTCTTC. The chain recombines TRBV27 with TRBJ2-1, with TRBD2 identical over 11 bases. CDR1 and CDR2 (germline): MNHEY, SMNVEV (reference sequence). CDR3 size: 15 residues. With 7 bases clipped from V and 5 bases from J, the junction kept 7 bases outside the gene matches.

The rearrangement joins TRBV18 to TRBJ2-7; D is unclear. Germline V gene data show CDR1 as KGHSH and CDR2 as LQKENI. The CDR3 is made up of 13 amino acids. The ends were cut back, 2 bases at V and 2 bases at J, with 7 bases in the middle. The CDR3 sequence is CASSPFRTYEQYF. The DNA for the CDR3 is TGTGCCAGCTCACCATTCAGAACCTACGAGCAGTACTTC.

The chain recombines TRBV18 with TRBJ1-5, with D possibly matching TRBD1 (6 bases). The CDR3 sequence is 15 residues long. Germline CDR1 KGHSH, CDR2 LQKENI. The V and J ends lost 0 bases and 7 bases respectively, with 13 bases between them. The CDR3 sequence is CASSPPGGPDQPQHF. Written as DNA, the CDR3 is TGTGCCAGCTCACCACCAGGGGGTCCCGACCAGCCCCAGCATTTT.

This chain joins TRBV27 and TRBJ1-4; 8 positions match TRBD1. V dropped 3 bases and J dropped 10; count of bases not matched to a gene: 4. The CDR3 extends over 13 amino acids. Germline lookup yields CDR1 MNHEY and CDR2 SMNVEV (reference sequence). The CDR3 sequence is CASSFQGAAKLFF. CDR3 DNA sequence: TGTGCCAGCAGTTTTCAGGGGGCGGCAAAACTGTTTTTT. The whole variable domain, remainder taken from reference TRBV27 and TRBJ1-4, is EAQVTQNPRYLITVTGKKLTVTCSQNMNHEYMSWYRQDPGLGLRQIYYSMNVEVTDKGDVPEGYKVSRKEKRNFPLILESPSPNQTSLYFCASSFQGAAKLFFGSGTQLSVL.

The rearrangement links TRBV6-1 to TRBJ1-1; TRBD1 might be the D (5 bases). V dropped 2 bases and J dropped 4 bases, with 11 bases sitting between them. The length of the CDR3 is 14 residues. Germline values: CDR1 MNHNS, CDR2 SASEGT. Here the CDR3 reads CASSEPGRGTEAFF. For the CDR3, the DNA is TGTGCCAGCAGTGAACCGGGTAGGGGCACTGAAGCTTTCTTT.

The CDR3 bases are TGTGCCAGCAGCTTAACCGGGCTAGCGGGGATCTACGAGCAGTACTTC. This sequence encodes CASSLTGLAGIYEQYF. V gene TRBV7-2 combines with J gene TRBJ2-7; 9 nucleotides align to TRBD2. V trimming: 2 bases; J trimming: 3 bases; junction bases outside the gene matches: 8. This CDR3 is 16 amino acids long. In germline, CDR1 is SGHTA, CDR2 FQGNSA.

The rearrangement joins TRBV7-2 to TRBJ1-2; D gene uncertain. The V end lost 0 bases, the J end lost 8 bases, and 10 bases lay between the germline ends. Germline CDR1 and CDR2: SGHTA and FQGNSA. This CDR3 comprises 13 residues. The CDR3 reads CASSLAVEGGYTF. In nucleotides, the CDR3 is TGTGCCAGCAGCTTAGCGGTGGAGGGAGGCTACACCTTC.

This chain links TRBV12-3 or TRBV12-4 with TRBJ2-7; D ambiguous. There are 13 residues in the CDR3. V gave up 4 bases and J gave up 7 bases, with 14 bases separating them. CDR3 residues: CASSSTTPREQYF. The DNA for the CDR3 is TGTGCCAGCAGTTCAACGACCCCGAGGGAGCAGTACTTC.

The chain employs TRBV23-1 and TRBJ2-2; possibly TRBD1 for D (7 bases). TRBV23-1 belongs to the ORF category, with a function that is uncertain. The CDR3 has 15 amino acids. The V and J ends lost 7 bases and 2 bases respectively, with 14 bases between them. The CDR3 sequence: CASKGASVNTGELFF. The CDR3 region has the DNA TGCGCCAGCAAGGGGGCTAGCGTTAACACCGGGGAGCTGTTTTTT.

The chain combines TRBV27 with TRBJ1-4; D might be TRBD1 (6 bases). Trimming left V 8 bases short and J 1 base short, with 14 bases between. From germline, CDR1 is MNHEY and CDR2 SMNVEV (reference sequence). CDR3 length: 15 amino acids. The CDR3 nucleotides read TGTGCCAGCGGCTACACAGGGAAAACTAATGAAAAACTGTTTTTT. Residues: CASGYTGKTNEKLFF. The variable domain in full, completed from reference TRBV27 and TRBJ1-4, reads EAQVTQNPRYLITVTGKKLTVTCSQNMNHEYMSWYRQDPGLGLRQIYYSMNVEVTDKGDVPEGYKVSRKEKRNFPLILESPSPNQTSLYFCASGYTGKTNEKLFFGSGTQLSVL.

The chain is built from TRBV6-5 and TRBJ1-5; TRBD1 aligns across 11 bases. CDR1 and CDR2 (germline): MNHEY, SVGAGI. Trimming at V came to 6 bases and at J to 6 bases, leaving 4 bases not matched to a gene. CDR3 length: 14 amino acids. CDR3 sequence: CASRPGQGAQPQHF. CDR3 DNA sequence: TGTGCCAGCAGACCCGGACAGGGGGCTCAGCCCCAGCATTTT.

V and J are TRBV6-6 and TRBJ2-7, with 9 nucleotides matching TRBD2. Germline CDR1 reads MNHNY; CDR2 reads SVGAGI (reference sequence). This CDR3 is 15 amino acids long. V dropped 2 bases and J dropped 7; count of bases not matched to a gene: 9. CDR3: CASSYTERAGGEQYF. The CDR3 nucleotides are TGTGCCAGCAGTTACACCGAAAGGGCGGGAGGGGAGCAGTACTTC.

This clone has only a few counts. This chain links TRBV5-1 with TRBJ2-7; D not resolved. Germline loops: CDR1 SGHRS, CDR2 YFSETQ. V was shortened by 1 base and J by 7 bases, with 18 bases between the two germline ends. The CDR3 spans 15 residues. This CDR3 reads CASSLFPTAASEQYF. The CDR3 nucleotides are TGCGCCAGCAGCTTGTTCCCTACCGCCGCGTCTGAGCAGTACTTC. Together with reference TRBV5-1 and TRBJ2-7, the CDR3 gives the full variable domain: KAGVTQTPRYLIKTRGQQVTLSCSPISGHRSVSWYQQTPGQGLQFLFEYFSETQRNKGNFPGRFSGRQFSNSRSEMNVSTLELGDSALYLCASSLFPTAASEQYFGPGTRLTVT.

The chain uses TRBV18 and TRBJ1-3, with D unresolved. Germline V CDR1 and CDR2: KGHSH, LQKENI. This CDR3 has 16 amino acids. With 3 bases removed from V and 0 bases from J, the gap between germline ends came to 12 bases. CDR3 nucleotides: TGTGCCAGCTCACCCTATTCTCTCTTCTCTGGAAACACCATATATTTT. It is translated as CASSPYSLFSGNTIYF.

This rearrangement joins TRBV7-9 to TRBJ2-5; D gene ambiguous. With 5 bases removed from V and 5 bases from J, the gap between germline ends came to 12 bases. The CDR3 consists of 13 residues. Germline CDR1 and CDR2: SEHNR and FQNEAQ (reference sequence). The CDR3 coding sequence is TGTGCCAGCAGCATGGCTAGTGGCGAGACCCAGTACTTC. This gives the protein CASSMASGETQYF.

The chain is built from TRBV7-2 and TRBJ2-3; D is undetermined. Trimming stripped 3 bases from V and 0 bases from J, with 10 bases between. The CDR3 spans 15 residues. The germline CDR1 and CDR2 sequences are SGHTA and FQGNSA. DNA of the CDR3: TGTGCCAGCAGCTTGCTGGCCGCTAGCACAGATACGCAGTATTTT. Amino acid sequence: CASSLLAASTDTQYF.

The chain has TRBV27 and TRBJ2-3; the match to TRBD1 covers 10 bases. This CDR3 comprises 15 residues. CDR1 is MNHEY and CDR2 is SMNVEV in the germline V gene (reference sequence). V dropped 7 bases and J dropped 5; count of bases not matched to a gene: 9. The DNA for the CDR3 is TGTGCCAGCACTCCGGGACAGGGGTTCATAGATACGCAGTATTTT. Its protein product is CASTPGQGFIDTQYF.

This chain links TRBV6-6 with TRBJ1-1, with D perhaps matching TRBD1 (6 bases). Trimming took 6 bases from V and 5 from J, leaving 16 bases between them. This CDR3 has 14 amino acids. The germline V gene has CDR1 MNHNY and CDR2 SVGAGI (reference sequence). The CDR3 nucleotides read TGTGCCAGCAGCAGACTTCCAGGGACAACTGAAGCTTTCTTT. Translating gives CASSRLPGTTEAFF.

As regards this clone: The sample carries other DNA sequences with the same CDR3. This chain uses TRBV5-1 with TRBJ1-2, with a weak D call TRBD1 (5 bases). V lost 0 bases to trimming and J lost 2 bases, with 8 bases between them. The germline V gene has CDR1 SGHRS and CDR2 YFSETQ. This CDR3 has 14 amino acids. The CDR3 region is CASSLGQSNYGYTF. As DNA, the CDR3 is TGCGCCAGCAGCTTGGGACAGAGCAACTATGGCTACACCTTC.

J is TRBJ2-5 and V is TRBV18; D is perhaps TRBD2 (6 bases). The germline V gene encodes CDR1 KGHSH and CDR2 LQKENI. The CDR3 is 16 amino acids. V dropped 3 bases and J dropped 5 bases, with 19 bases sitting between them. The CDR3 DNA is TGTGCCAGCTCACCGACGAGGGACTCTGGGGTTGAGACCCAGTACTTC. The encoded protein is CASSPTRDSGVETQYF.

The V call is TRBV19, the J call TRBJ1-2, with D maybe TRBD1 (6 bases). V was pared by 4 bases and J by 4 bases, with 7 bases between. The CDR3 extends over 12 amino acids. The germline V gene has CDR1 LNHDA and CDR2 SQIVND (reference sequence). Here the CDR3 DNA reads TGTGCCAGTAGTAGGACAGCCTATGGCTACACCTTC. It codes for CASSRTAYGYTF.

The chain links TRBV29-1 to TRBJ1-1; possibly TRBD1 for D (5 bases). Per the germline V gene, CDR1 is SQVTM and CDR2 is ANQGSEA. The CDR3 has 13 residues. Deletions cut 4 bases from V and 0 bases from J, with 9 bases between. The CDR3 loop is CSVGQRMNTEAFF. The CDR3 DNA is TGCAGCGTTGGACAGAGAATGAACACTGAAGCTTTCTTT.

This chain's CDR3 is CASSLRGISETQYF. The CDR3 region has the DNA TGCGCCAGCAGCTTGAGGGGGATTTCGGAGACCCAGTACTTC. This chain uses TRBV5-1 with TRBJ2-5; D is perhaps TRBD1 (6 bases). V lost 1 base and J lost 5, with 12 bases in between. The germline V gene encodes CDR1 SGHRS and CDR2 YFSETQ. The CDR3 is made up of 14 amino acids. The full variable domain, its missing parts supplied by reference TRBV5-1 and TRBJ2-5, is KAGVTQTPRYLIKTRGQQVTLSCSPISGHRSVSWYQQTPGQGLQFLFEYFSETQRNKGNFPGRFSGRQFSNSRSEMNVSTLELGDSALYLCASSLRGISETQYFGPGTRLLVL.

The rearrangement links TRBV11-2 to TRBJ2-7; 10 nucleotides agree with TRBD2. The CDR3 is made up of 17 amino acids. CDR1 is SGHAT and CDR2 is FQNNGV in the germline V gene. The V and J ends lost 1 base and 2 bases, in that order; junction bases with no gene match: 8. CDR3 DNA sequence: TGTGCCAGCAGCTTAGTATCGGGCCTAGCGGGGGCCTACGAGCAGTACTTC. Translation: CASSLVSGLAGAYEQYF.

This sequence joins TRBV30 and TRBJ1-3; TRBD1 aligns across 7 bases. Germline lookup yields CDR1 GTSNPN and CDR2 SVGIG (reference sequence). Trimming cost V 4 bases and J 0 bases; bases outside gene matches: 9. This CDR3 has 16 amino acids. CDR3 residues: CAWISKDRASGNTIYF. The CDR3 nucleotides read TGTGCCTGGATCTCGAAAGACAGGGCCTCTGGAAACACCATATATTTT. Together with reference TRBV30 and TRBJ1-3, the CDR3 gives the full variable domain: SQTIHQWPATLVQPVGSPLSLECTVEGTSNPNLYWYRQAAGRGLQLLFYSVGIGQISSEVPQNLSASRPQDRQFILSSKKLLLSDSGFYLCAWISKDRASGNTIYFGEGSWLTVV.

This sequence joins TRBV7-9 and TRBJ1-1; 10 bases map to TRBD1. The junction had 5 bases not matched to a gene; V was cut back by 5 bases and J by 5 bases. Germline values: CDR1 SEHNR, CDR2 FQNEAQ (reference sequence). The CDR3 has 14 residues. The CDR3 loop is CASSEDRGLTEAFF. The CDR3, as DNA: TGTGCCAGCAGCGAAGACAGGGGGCTAACTGAAGCTTTCTTT.

As for this clone: Germline is not matched at one junction end, which may reflect a read error. CDR3 sequence: CASSPPPRTGGTGELFF. CDR3 DNA: TGTGCTAGCAGCCCCCCGCCTCGGACAGGGGGCACCGGGGAGCTGTTTTTT. The chain is built from TRBV7-7 and TRBJ2-2; TRBD1 aligns across 10 bases. Per the germline V gene, CDR1 is SSHAT and CDR2 is FNYEAQ (reference sequence). The CDR3 consists of 17 residues.